Listed here are 7 T cell receptor beta chains from one sample, sequenced in a study of CD8 T cells in Susac syndrome. A quantity of about 0.5 to 1 ug RNA underwent reverse transcription using random hexamers. TCRdb redid the calling of the immunoSEQ multiplex PCR reads with MiXCR, one entry per CDR3 protein. The sample carries 250,000 to 300,000 distinct CDR3 sequences, approximately 84% recorded once. What was sequenced was CD8+ T cells from PBMCs. These receptors were taken from a human donor with multiple sclerosis.

The V and J genes are TRBV16 and TRBJ1-5; no clear D. The germline V gene encodes CDR1 KGHSY and CDR2 FQNENV. Trimming cost V 6 bases and J 3 bases, with 21 bases left between them. The CDR3 spans 17 residues. CDR3 sequence: CASRKDVRSGNNQPQHF. CDR3 sequence (DNA): TGTGCCAGCAGAAAGGACGTCCGGTCAGGCAACAATCAGCCCCAGCATTTT.

J is TRBJ2-7 and V is TRBV9; perhaps TRBD2 as D (6 bases). V gave up 4 bases and J gave up 2 bases, with 22 bases separating them. Germline-derived CDR1 and CDR2 are SGDLS and YYNGEE. This CDR3 spans 17 amino acids. The CDR3 DNA follows: TGTGCCAGCAGCCCCCGGGGCGGGGCCGGATCAACCTACGAGCAGTACTTC. Translated, it gives CASSPRGGAGSTYEQYF. The full variable domain, with the rest looked up from reference TRBV9 and TRBJ2-7, is DSGVTQTPKHLITATGQRVTLRCSPRSGDLSVYWYQQSLDQGLQFLIQYYNGEERAKGNILERFSAQQFPDLHSELNLSSLELGDSALYFCASSPRGGAGSTYEQYFGPGTRLTVT.

The chain uses TRBV28 and TRBJ1-2, with unresolved D. The CDR3 loop spans 13 amino acids. Germline V gives CDR1 MDHEN, CDR2 SYDVKM. Deletions cut 3 bases from V and 4 bases from J, with 9 bases between. CDR3 sequence (DNA): TGTGCCAGCAGTTTTAATGAGCTCTATGGCTACACCTTC. Translating gives CASSFNELYGYTF.

V is TRBV7-6 and J is TRBJ1-2, with D uncertain. The CDR3 covers 15 residues. Germline V CDR1 and CDR2: SGHVS, FNYEAQ. Between the trimmed V and J ends, which lost 1 base and 3 bases, there was a span of 12 bases. CDR3 nucleotide sequence: TGTGCCAGCAGCTTAGTTAGAGGTCAGGACTATGGCTACACCTTC. This sequence encodes CASSLVRGQDYGYTF.

A remark on this clonotype: A read error may account for a junction end that differs from germline. The chain carries TRBV5-1 and TRBJ2-7, with TRBD2 matching over 8 bases. The CDR3 loop spans 17 amino acids. Germline CDR1 and CDR2: SGHRS and YFSETQ. The CDR3 sequence is CASGLAGFTSGTYEQYF. The CDR3, as DNA: TGCGCCAGCGGCTTGGCCGGGTTTACTAGCGGAACCTACGAGCAGTACTTC.

For the CDR3, the DNA is TGTGCCAGCAGCGCGGACAGGGCGCAGTATTTT. It codes for CASSADRAQYF. V usage is TRBV5-6 and J usage is TRBJ2-3; TRBD1 aligns across 8 bases. The germline V gene has CDR1 SGHDT and CDR2 YYEEEE. Unmatched junction bases numbered 2, after V lost 4 bases and J lost 10 bases. The CDR3 sequence is 11 residues long.

With respect to this clonotype: One end of the junction does not line up with germline, which may come from a read error. Here the CDR3 DNA reads TGTGACAGCAGTTGGACTAGCGGTTCCTCCTACAATGAGCAGTTCTTC. It encodes CDSSWTSGSSYNEQFF. This chain connects TRBV6-6 to TRBJ2-1, with TRBD2 identical over 10 bases. This CDR3 comprises 16 residues. The germline V gene encodes CDR1 MNHNY and CDR2 SVGAGI (reference sequence).